Each of the 7 T cell receptor beta chains below was sequenced from the same sample in a study of spatial heterogeneity in lung cancer. TCRdb reanalysed the 5' RACE reads using MiXCR and keeps one entry per CDR3 protein. The sample has tens of thousands of distinct CDR3 sequences, 7.5% to 8% seen once. Sample time point: sample taken at primary tumor resection. Frozen PBMC, nontumor lung or tumor provided whole RNA, which was sequenced unsorted. Sequenced material: PBMCs, taken at surgery. All receptors come from a male donor with early-stage non-small cell lung cancer.

This clonotype appeared many times. The CDR3 loop reads CASSQDPGNYGYTF. CDR3 nucleotides: TGTGCCAGCAGCCAAGACCCGGGGAACTATGGCTACACCTTC. The V and J genes are TRBV4-2 and TRBJ1-2; D remains ambiguous. The germline gives CDR1 LGHNA, CDR2 YNFKEQ. Trimming removed 0 bases at V and 2 bases at J, with 7 bases between. This CDR3 region has 14 residues.

This clonotype was observed at least ten times. The chain uses TRBV28 and TRBJ2-7; D might be TRBD1 (6 bases). Trimming shortened V by 5 bases and J by 1 base, and 18 bases separated the two germline ends. Germline V gives CDR1 MDHEN, CDR2 SYDVKM. This CDR3 contains 16 residues. The CDR3 region is CASSPPGTIGSYEQYV. The CDR3 coding sequence is TGTGCCAGCAGTCCCCCCGGGACAATCGGTTCCTACGAGCAGTACGTC.

At least ten counts were recorded for this clonotype. The V and J genes are TRBV7-2 and TRBJ2-5, with D hard to call. The CDR3 runs 11 residues. Germline CDR1 reads SGHTA; CDR2 reads FQGNSA. V was clipped by 5 bases and J by 2 bases, with 3 bases between them. The CDR3 DNA sequence: TGTGCCAGCAGCATTCAAGAGACCCAGTACTTC. As protein: CASSIQETQYF.

This clonotype was recorded at least ten times. V and J are TRBV30 and TRBJ2-3; 10 bases match TRBD2. CDR1 is GTSNPN, CDR2 SVGIG, per germline (reference sequence). J was trimmed by 3 bases and V by 0 bases; bases with no gene match: 3. This CDR3 contains 15 residues. CDR3 sequence reads: CAWSVAGGPTDTQYF. The CDR3 DNA reads TGTGCCTGGAGTGTAGCGGGGGGGCCGACAGATACGCAGTATTTT.

The chain has TRBV6-5 and TRBJ2-7; possibly TRBD1 for D (6 bases). The V gene lost 5 bases and the J gene lost 6 bases, with 11 bases spanning the gap. The germline CDR1 and CDR2 sequences are MNHEY and SVGAGI. The CDR3 is 12 residues long. CDR3 bases: TGTGCCAGCAGTACACAGGGTGGCGAGCAGTACGTC. Residues: CASSTQGGEQYV.

CDR3 sequence (DNA): TGTGCTAGTGGTTTGCTTCCTATAGCGGGGGAAGAGACCCAGTACTTC. Its translation: CASGLLPIAGEETQYF. This chain joins TRBV12-5 and TRBJ2-5; 9 bases map to TRBD2. V shed 2 bases, J shed 3 bases, and the junction held 7 bases outside the gene matches. Germline lookup yields CDR1 LGHNT and CDR2 FRNRAP. The CDR3 is 16 amino acids.

The table lists this clonotype with a few counts. This rearrangement joins TRBV6-1 to TRBJ1-2; a possible D gene is TRBD1 (6 bases). Per the germline V gene, CDR1 is MNHNS and CDR2 is SASEGT. The CDR3 is 13 amino acids. Between the trimmed V and J ends, which lost 6 bases and 7 bases, there was a span of 15 bases. The CDR3 DNA reads as TGTGCCAGCAGCCCCTTAGGACAGTTTGGCTACACCTTC. This codes for CASSPLGQFGYTF.